The 16 T cell receptor beta chains listed next were all sequenced from one sample in a study of OX40 agonist ivuxolimab in advanced cancers. Sequencing was performed with immunoSEQ multiplex PCR; in TCRdb, only in-frame clones are kept and a portion is missing. The table includes about 20,000 clones, 84% detected once. The material sequenced was CD4+ or CD8+ T cells sorted from blood, taken in a trial of the OX40 agonist ivuxolimab. The origin of the receptors is an adult with an advanced solid tumor such as melanoma, head and neck, liver or kidney cancer.

This chain joins TRBV7-2 and TRBJ1-2, with 8 bases lining up with TRBD1. The CDR3 contains 14 residues. Germline values: CDR1 SGHTA, CDR2 FQGNSA. The J segment lost 2 bases and the V segment lost 5 bases, leaving 4 bases of the junction unmatched. CDR3 loop: CASSRQGANYGYTF. The CDR3 DNA reads as TGTGCCAGCAGCCGCCAGGGGGCGAACTATGGCTACACCTTC. Full variable domain (missing parts from reference TRBV7-2 and TRBJ1-2): GAGVSQSPSNKVTEKGKDVELRCDPISGHTALYWYRQSLGQGLEFLIYFQGNSAPDKSGLPSDRFSAERTGGSVSTLTIQRTQQEDSAVYLCASSRQGANYGYTFGSGTRLTVV.

This sequence joins TRBV6-5 and TRBJ1-3, with unresolved D. This CDR3 comprises 15 residues. Germline-derived CDR1 and CDR2 are MNHEY and SVGAGI. Trimming took 2 bases from V and 0 from J, leaving 8 bases between them. As DNA, the CDR3 is TGTGCCAGCAGTTACCAGGCGGACTCTGGAAACACCATATATTTT. It specifies CASSYQADSGNTIYF.

The count of this clone is one. The chain joins TRBV9 to TRBJ2-7; possibly TRBD2 for D (6 bases). This CDR3 spans 13 amino acids. The germline V gene encodes CDR1 SGDLS and CDR2 YYNGEE. Trimming removed 4 bases at V and 7 bases at J, with 15 bases between. The CDR3 reads CASSLTSRGEQYF. The CDR3 nucleotides read TGTGCCAGCAGCTTAACATCCCGGGGGGAGCAGTACTTC.

The V and J genes are TRBV4-2 and TRBJ2-2; D may be TRBD2 (7 bases). V was trimmed by 0 bases and J by 2 bases, leaving 19 bases between them. CDR3 size: 19 residues. Germline loops: CDR1 LGHNA, CDR2 YNFKEQ. The CDR3 spells CASSQDRGAPRFNTGELFF. CDR3 nucleotide sequence: TGTGCCAGCAGCCAAGATCGGGGGGCACCCCGATTTAACACCGGGGAGCTGTTTTTT.

The V call is TRBV13, the J call TRBJ2-7; 9 bases map to TRBD1. The CDR3 contains 16 residues. CDR1 and CDR2 (germline): PRHDT, FYEKMQ (reference sequence). The V and J ends lost 4 bases and 3 bases, in that order; junction bases with no gene match: 10. The CDR3 nucleotides are TGTGCCAGCAGCTGGGAGGGGACAGGGATGGACTACGAGCAGTACTTC. Translating gives CASSWEGTGMDYEQYF.

V usage is TRBV10-3 and J usage is TRBJ2-5; either TRBD1 or TRBD2 may fit D (5 bases each). Germline lookup yields CDR1 ENHRY and CDR2 SYGVKD. This CDR3 contains 16 residues. Trimming pared 2 bases from V and 3 bases from J, leaving 16 bases between. The CDR3 spells CAISEGLATDEETQYF. The CDR3 region has the DNA TGTGCCATCAGTGAGGGTTTAGCGACAGACGAAGAGACCCAGTACTTC.

V is TRBV7-2 and J is TRBJ2-7; 8 bases are a match to TRBD1. This CDR3 is 15 amino acids long. V shed 0 bases and J 3 bases; nucleotides not matched to a gene: 4. The germline V gene encodes CDR1 SGHTA and CDR2 FQGNSA. CDR3 region: CASSLAGTGIYEQYF. The CDR3 bases are TGTGCCAGCAGCTTAGCGGGGACAGGAATCTACGAGCAGTACTTC.

J is TRBJ1-1 and V is TRBV5-5; D unclear. This CDR3 has 16 amino acids. V dropped 3 bases and J dropped 7 bases, with 22 bases sitting between them. Germline CDR1 and CDR2: SGHKS and YYEKEE (reference sequence). This CDR3 reads CASSWGGGVGPIEAFF. The CDR3 DNA reads as TGTGCCAGCAGCTGGGGAGGCGGGGTCGGTCCGATTGAAGCTTTCTTT. The variable domain in full, completed from reference TRBV5-5 and TRBJ1-1, reads DAGVTQSPTHLIKTRGQQVTLRCSPISGHKSVSWYQQVLGQGPQFIFQYYEKEERGRGNFPDRFSARQFPNYSSELNVNALLLGDSALYLCASSWGGGVGPIEAFFGQGTRLTVV.

This clone was detected only once. This chain links TRBV7-3 with TRBJ2-1; 8 bases line up with TRBD2. V lost 5 bases, J lost 10 bases, and 10 bases stayed unmatched. The CDR3 is made up of 14 amino acids. CDR1 is SGHTA and CDR2 is FQGTGA in the germline V gene. Written as DNA, the CDR3 is TGTGCCAGCAGCCCCCTCGGGAGGGCGGGCGAGCAGTTCTTC. Its protein is CASSPLGRAGEQFF. Supplemented by reference TRBV7-3 and TRBJ2-1, the full variable domain reads GAGVSQTPSNKVTEKGKYVELRCDPISGHTALYWYRQSLGQGPEFLIYFQGTGAADDSGLPNDRFFAVRPEGSVSTLKIQRTERGDSAVYLCASSPLGRAGEQFFGPGTRLTVL.

The sample holds one count of this clone. V usage is TRBV6-5 and J usage is TRBJ1-4; D might be TRBD1 (6 bases). Germline V gene lookup returns CDR1 MNHEY and CDR2 SVGAGI. The V and J ends lost 8 bases and 8 bases respectively, with 15 bases between them. The CDR3 runs to 13 residues. DNA for the CDR3: TGTGCCAGCGGACCGCGGACAGTAGAAAAACTGTTTTTT. The encoded protein is CASGPRTVEKLFF.

This clone showed up just once. The chain couples TRBV5-4 to TRBJ2-1, with 9 bases that match TRBD2. The CDR3 spans 16 residues. V was pared by 0 bases and J by 3 bases, with 4 bases of the junction left unmatched. Germline values: CDR1 SGHNT, CDR2 YYREEE (reference sequence). CDR3 in DNA: TGTGCCAGCAGCTTGGCTAGCGGGGTACACTACAATGAGCAGTTCTTC. This sequence encodes CASSLASGVHYNEQFF.

This clone was recorded once. The genes are TRBV9 and TRBJ2-7; a weak D match, TRBD1 (6 bases). With 0 bases removed from V and 0 bases from J, the gap between germline ends came to 7 bases. The CDR3 covers 14 residues. CDR1 and CDR2 (germline): SGDLS, YYNGEE. The CDR3 reads CASSVGDNSYEQYF. DNA for the CDR3: TGTGCCAGCAGCGTAGGGGACAACTCCTACGAGCAGTACTTC.

The CDR3 sequence is CASREGVSSYNEQFF. The CDR3 DNA sequence: TGTGCCAGCCGAGAAGGGGTGAGCTCCTACAATGAGCAGTTCTTC. The chain joins TRBV28 to TRBJ2-1, with D possibly TRBD1 on 5 matching bases. The CDR3 is 15 residues long. V shed 8 bases and J shed 0 bases, with 14 bases lying between them. Germline V lookup: CDR1 MDHEN, CDR2 SYDVKM.

This clone was detected only once. Relative to the germline gene, one junction end is altered; a read error may explain this. The rearrangement joins TRBV7-6 to TRBJ2-2; 8 nucleotides match TRBD2. From germline, CDR1 is SGHVS and CDR2 FNYEAQ. The CDR3 runs to 15 residues. In DNA, the CDR3 is TGTGCCAGCAGTTTAGCTCGGGGGGGCACCGGGGAGCTGTTTTTT. Translating gives CASSLARGGTGELFF. Based on the CDR3 plus reference TRBV7-6 and TRBJ2-2, the full variable domain is GAGVSQSPRYKVTKRGQDVALRCDPISGHVSLYWYRQALGQGPEFLTYFNYEAQQDKSGLPNDRFSAERPEGSISTLTIQRTEQRDSAMYRCASSLARGGTGELFFGEGSRLTVL.

The gene calls are TRBV4-2 and TRBJ2-7; a weak D match, TRBD1 (6 bases). The length of the CDR3 is 16 residues. Germline CDR1 is LGHNA and CDR2 is YNFKEQ. The ends were cut back, 1 base at V and 3 bases at J, with 16 bases in the middle. The CDR3 DNA sequence: TGTGCCAGCAGCCAAGGACCGGCGGACAGTTTCTACGAGCAGTACTTC. It is translated as CASSQGPADSFYEQYF.

This clone was detected once. The chain combines TRBV2 with TRBJ1-6, with 9 bases identical to TRBD1. This CDR3 contains 15 residues. CDR1 SNHLY and CDR2 FYNNEI come from the germline V gene. Trimming removed 6 bases from V and 6 bases from J; junction bases left unmatched: 6. The DNA of the CDR3 is TGTGCCAGCAGCGGAGGACAGGGGCCTAATTCACCCCTCCACTTT. This encodes CASSGGQGPNSPLHF.